The 20 T cell receptor beta chains below all came from one sample that was sequenced in a study of T cell responses to AZD1222 COVID-19 vaccine. TCRdb's table, derived via immunoSEQ multiplex PCR, lists solely in-frame clones and lacks some. The sample has 140,000 to 150,000 clones, roughly four fifths seen once. This specimen was peripheral blood, taken on day 0 of MenACWY control vaccination. These receptors came from an adult in good health.

The chain joins TRBV7-9 to TRBJ1-1; maybe TRBD1 (5 bases). This CDR3 is 14 amino acids long. The V and J ends lost 5 bases and 1 base respectively, with 11 bases between them. Germline CDR1 and CDR2: SEHNR and FQNEAQ (reference sequence). CDR3 sequence: CASSAGDRNTEAFF. CDR3 coding DNA: TGTGCCAGCAGCGCCGGCGACAGGAACACTGAAGCTTTCTTT.

The chain combines TRBV28 with TRBJ2-5; TRBD1 or TRBD2 may be the D gene (5 bases each). The germline CDR1 and CDR2 sequences are MDHEN and SYDVKM. This CDR3 is 15 amino acids long. The V and J ends lost 2 bases and 3 bases respectively, with 13 bases between them. This CDR3 reads CASSLGYGAKETQYF. As DNA, the CDR3 is TGTGCCAGCAGTTTAGGGTACGGGGCTAAAGAGACCCAGTACTTC.

The chain joins TRBV11-2 to TRBJ2-3; 8 bases agree with TRBD1. Germline V gives CDR1 SGHAT, CDR2 FQNNGV. V dropped 5 bases and J dropped 0; count of bases not matched to a gene: 10. This CDR3 is built from 17 residues. The CDR3 nucleotides read TGTGCCAGCAGCAGACCGAACCGGGACAGGAGCACAGATACGCAGTATTTT. It is translated as CASSRPNRDRSTDTQYF.

V and J are TRBV19 and TRBJ1-3; D is uncertain. CDR3 length equals 15 residues. Germline V gene sequence: CDR1 LNHDA, CDR2 SQIVND (reference sequence). With 10 bases removed from V and 1 base from J, the gap between germline ends came to 17 bases. The CDR3 bases are TGTGCCACTTCACACGGCCGAGAATCTGGAAACACCATATATTTT. This codes for CATSHGRESGNTIYF.

The chain carries TRBV19 and TRBJ2-3, with D uncertain. The CDR3 runs to 13 residues. V lost 5 bases and J 9 bases, leaving 15 bases between the germline ends. The germline CDR1 and CDR2 sequences are LNHDA and SQIVND (reference sequence). CDR3 bases: TGTGCCAGTAGTGGTAGGCCGAGCATAACGCAGTATTTT. This codes for CASSGRPSITQYF.

The V and J genes are TRBV15 and TRBJ1-2; 8 nucleotides agree with TRBD1. Unmatched junction bases numbered 6, after V lost 3 bases and J lost 0 bases. The CDR3 is 16 amino acids. Germline V CDR1 and CDR2: LNHNV, YYDKDF (reference sequence). CDR3 in DNA: TGTGCCACCAGCAGGGAGGACAGGGACTCTAACTATGGCTACACCTTC. Translating gives CATSREDRDSNYGYTF.

The chain couples TRBV5-8 to TRBJ1-5; 7 nucleotides agree with TRBD1. After removal of 2 bases from V and 4 bases from J, the junction contained 9 bases not matched to a gene. There are 16 residues in the CDR3. From germline, CDR1 is SGHTS and CDR2 YDEGEE. The CDR3 DNA sequence: TGTGCCAGCAGCTTCCAGGGGGGGACTCCTAATCAGCCCCAGCATTTT. Residues: CASSFQGGTPNQPQHF.

The chain has TRBV7-5 and TRBJ1-5; the table's D call, TRBD1, has no DNA check behind it. TRBV7-5 is tagged as a pseudogene. This CDR3 is 17 amino acids long. The CDR3, as DNA: TGTGCCAGAAGCTTAGTGCGGGGGGACAGGGGGAATCAGCCCCAGCATTTT. Protein sequence: CARSLVRGDRGNQPQHF.

This clone was counted between two and nine times. Here the CDR3 DNA reads TGTGCCAGTAGTATTTCTAATCCGGGTCTCAAGCCCCAGCATTTT. It translates to CASSISNPGLKPQHF. The rearrangement joins TRBV19 to TRBJ1-5; no clear D. Trimming left V 3 bases short and J 8 bases short, with 17 bases between. This CDR3 has 15 amino acids. CDR1 LNHDA and CDR2 SQIVND come from the germline V gene (reference sequence).

This clone occurred once. Here the CDR3 reads CASRATGADGYTF. The DNA for the CDR3 is TGTGCCAGCAGGGCAACAGGGGCGGATGGCTACACCTTC. This chain joins TRBV6-5 and TRBJ1-2, with 7 bases matching TRBD1. Losses at the gene ends were 6 bases for V and 6 bases for J; bases not matched to a gene: 7. Germline loops: CDR1 MNHEY, CDR2 SVGAGI. The CDR3 is 13 residues long.

The V and J genes are TRBV12-3 or TRBV12-4 and TRBJ1-6; D unclear. With 5 bases removed from V and 8 bases from J, the gap between germline ends came to 10 bases. The CDR3 contains 13 residues. The DNA of the CDR3 is TGTGCCAGCAGTCAAGCGTTGGATTCACCCCTCCACTTT. Translation: CASSQALDSPLHF.

The rearrangement uses TRBV28 and TRBJ1-5; weak D call: TRBD1 (6 bases). This CDR3 is 15 amino acids long. Germline V gives CDR1 MDHEN, CDR2 SYDVKM. The V end was cut by 6 bases, the J end by 0 bases, with 12 bases between. The CDR3 sequence: CASSPRGASNQPQHF. CDR3 bases: TGTGCCAGCAGCCCGAGGGGGGCTAGCAATCAGCCCCAGCATTTT.

The rearrangement uses TRBV6-6 and TRBJ1-4; TRBD1 aligns across 9 bases. CDR1 MNHNY and CDR2 SVGAGI come from the germline V gene (reference sequence). V shed 7 bases and J 5 bases; nucleotides not matched to a gene: 8. The CDR3 has 15 residues. As DNA, the CDR3 is TGTGCCAGCACCTCACAGGGGGCCGAAAATGAAAAACTGTTTTTT. It codes for CASTSQGAENEKLFF.

A remark on this clone: Because the CDR3's place on the DNA is in doubt, the DNA is left out and the CDR3 is given as listed by TCRdb. This sequence joins TRBV5-5 and TRBJ1-6; the D call TRBD1 from the table was never checked on the DNA. Germline CDR1 SGHKS, CDR2 YYEKEE (reference sequence). Termini included, the CDR3 measures 16 amino acids. The CDR3 spells CASSWNWVGQGSPPHF.

The gene calls are TRBV5-5 and TRBJ2-2; D gene ambiguous. V was clipped by 6 bases and J by 2 bases, with 14 bases between them. The CDR3 runs 15 residues. CDR1 and CDR2 (germline): SGHKS, YYEKEE (reference sequence). The CDR3 protein is CASTQQLTNTGELFF. CDR3 coding DNA: TGTGCCAGCACTCAACAGCTAACTAACACCGGGGAGCTGTTTTTT.

The table lists this clone with a count of one. The chain carries TRBV10-2 and TRBJ2-3; 8 positions match TRBD1. In germline, CDR1 is WSHSY, CDR2 SAAADI. The CDR3 contains 16 residues. The trim removed 4 bases at V and 1 base at J, leaving 7 bases unmatched. The CDR3 DNA is TGCGCCAGCAGTGCGAGGACAGGGCAGCGCACAGATACGCAGTATTTT. Protein: CASSARTGQRTDTQYF.

The rearrangement links TRBV4-2 to TRBJ2-1; 9 bases line up with TRBD2. J gave up 10 bases and V 5 bases, and 12 bases lay outside the gene matches. This CDR3 contains 15 residues. CDR1 LGHNA and CDR2 YNFKEQ come from the germline V gene. CDR3 amino acids: CASSVDLAGTREQFF. The CDR3 DNA reads as TGTGCCAGCAGCGTAGACCTAGCGGGGACACGCGAGCAGTTCTTC.

A few counts support this clone. The chain combines TRBV7-8 with TRBJ1-5; D gene unclear. Germline V gives CDR1 SGHVS, CDR2 FQNEAQ. V lost 3 bases, J lost 3 bases, and 9 bases lay in between. The CDR3 contains 14 residues. The CDR3 here is CASSLQTFNQPQHF. For the CDR3, the DNA is TGTGCCAGCAGCTTGCAGACCTTCAATCAGCCCCAGCATTTT.

The chain has TRBV7-9 and TRBJ2-3, with a possible D match to TRBD2 (6 bases). The CDR3 contains 15 residues. Germline V gene sequence: CDR1 SEHNR, CDR2 FQNEAQ (reference sequence). V gave up 4 bases and J gave up 4 bases, with 15 bases separating them. The CDR3 loop is CASSSYGGQADTQYF. As DNA, the CDR3 is TGTGCCAGCAGCTCCTATGGAGGGCAGGCAGATACGCAGTATTTT.

The chain uses TRBV7-9 and TRBJ2-3, with D unclear. Germline loops: CDR1 SEHNR, CDR2 FQNEAQ (reference sequence). Trimming shortened V by 1 base and J by 0 bases, and 11 bases separated the two germline ends. CDR3 length: 16 residues. CDR3 sequence reads: CASSLGRAESTDTQYF. The CDR3 coding sequence is TGTGCCAGCAGCTTAGGTCGCGCGGAGAGCACAGATACGCAGTATTTT.